The 18 T cell receptor beta chains listed next were all sequenced from one sample in a study of blood T cell repertoires in COVID-19. TCRdb's table, derived via immunoSEQ multiplex PCR, lists solely in-frame clones and lacks some. Among approximately 62,000 clones listed, 85% to 90% were seen once. Sequencing used peripheral blood. These receptors were obtained from a man aged 55 to 70 with acute or convalescent COVID-19.

J is TRBJ1-5 and V is TRBV6-6; 8 bases map to TRBD1. Trimming cost V 6 bases and J 1 base; bases outside gene matches: 5. CDR1 is MNHNY and CDR2 is SVGAGI in the germline V gene (reference sequence). The CDR3 loop spans 15 amino acids. CDR3 coding DNA: TGTGCCAGCAGCACGACAGGGGTGAGCAATCAGCCCCAGCATTTT. It translates to CASSTTGVSNQPQHF.

This clone was picked up a small number of times. The genes are TRBV11-1 and TRBJ1-4; TRBD1 aligns across 7 bases. V shed 5 bases, J shed 8 bases, and the junction held 8 bases outside the gene matches. Germline CDR1 SGHAT, CDR2 FQDESV (reference sequence). This CDR3 spans 14 amino acids. Here the CDR3 DNA reads TGTGCCAGCAGCGTTGACAGGGACAAAGAAAAACTGTTTTTT. It codes for CASSVDRDKEKLFF.

This clone was counted a few times. The sample carries other DNA sequences with the same CDR3. This chain connects TRBV28 to TRBJ2-2; 7 bases match TRBD1. The CDR3 runs 16 residues. V lost 1 base, J lost 0 bases, and 2 bases stayed unmatched. Germline V lookup: CDR1 MDHEN, CDR2 SYDVKM. The CDR3 sequence is CASSLLGTANTGELFF. Written as DNA, the CDR3 is TGTGCCAGCAGTTTATTGGGGACAGCGAACACCGGGGAGCTGTTTTTT.

As to this clone: One end of the junction is discordant with germline, which a read error may explain. This rearrangement joins TRBV3-1 (or the pseudogene TRBV3-2) to TRBJ2-1; weak D call: TRBD2 (5 bases). This CDR3 is 15 amino acids long. CDR1 and CDR2 from the germline V gene are LGHDT and YNNKEL (reference sequence). The CDR3 DNA follows: TGTGCCAGCCGCCAGGCGGGCAGCTCCTACAATGAGCAGTTCTTC. This encodes CASRQAGSSYNEQFF.

The genes are TRBV6-5 and TRBJ2-3; TRBD2 might be the D (5 bases). With 0 bases removed from V and 7 bases from J, the gap between germline ends came to 8 bases. In germline, CDR1 is MNHEY, CDR2 SVGAGI. The CDR3 consists of 13 residues. The CDR3 loop is CASSYSRGNTQYF. The CDR3 coding sequence is TGTGCCAGCAGTTACTCGAGAGGGAATACGCAGTATTTT.

V is TRBV27 and J is TRBJ1-2; D gene uncertain. There are 13 residues in the CDR3. V lost 6 bases, J lost 3 bases, and 11 bases lay in between. Germline V CDR1 and CDR2: MNHEY, SMNVEV (reference sequence). CDR3 DNA: TGTGCCAGCAGGGGCGATGGATACTATGGCTACACCTTC. Protein product: CASRGDGYYGYTF.

The chain employs TRBV29-1 and TRBJ2-3, with D perhaps matching TRBD1 (5 bases). Germline CDR1 reads SQVTM; CDR2 reads ANQGSEA. Trimming left V 1 base short and J 0 bases short, with 11 bases between. The CDR3 runs to 15 residues. Here the CDR3 reads CSVEGGPASTDTQYF. CDR3 in DNA: TGCAGCGTTGAAGGGGGCCCTGCTAGCACAGATACGCAGTATTTT.

This clone was recorded once. The J gene is TRBJ1-2, the V gene TRBV7-2; the match to TRBD1 covers 8 bases. The CDR3 is 14 residues long. V lost 4 bases and J lost 6; bases outside the gene matches: 7. Germline assignment: CDR1 SGHTA and CDR2 FQGNSA. In DNA form, the CDR3 reads TGTGCCAGCAGCTGGGTCCAGGGGGCCGATGGCTACACCTTC. The encoded protein is CASSWVQGADGYTF.

The rearrangement joins TRBV7-2 to TRBJ2-3; 9 bases match TRBD1. This CDR3 has 15 residues. The V gene end was trimmed by 3 bases and the J gene end by 4 bases; junction bases not matched to a gene: 5. Germline V gene data show CDR1 as SGHTA and CDR2 as FQGNSA. The CDR3: CASSFGQGTADTQYF. In nucleotides, the CDR3 is TGTGCCAGCAGCTTCGGACAGGGGACAGCAGATACGCAGTATTTT.

The rearrangement joins TRBV11-3 to TRBJ2-2; 13 nucleotides align to TRBD2. The CDR3 has 17 amino acids. V shed 5 bases, J shed 7 bases, and the junction held 10 bases outside the gene matches. Germline V gene sequence: CDR1 SGHNT, CDR2 YENEEA. CDR3 coding DNA: TGTGCCAGCAGCCATCGCACTAGCGGGAGGGGGGTCGGGGAGCTGTTTTTT. It codes for CASSHRTSGRGVGELFF. Looking up the rest from reference TRBV11-3 and TRBJ2-2 gives the full variable domain: EAGVVQSPRYKIIEKKQPVAFWCNPISGHNTLYWYLQNLGQGPELLIRYENEEAVDDSQLPKDRFSAERLKGVDSTLKIQPAELGDSAVYLCASSHRTSGRGVGELFFGEGSRLTVL.

V usage is TRBV6-2 or TRBV6-3 and J usage is TRBJ2-3; weak D call: TRBD2 (5 bases). The CDR3 has 14 amino acids. V shed 2 bases and J shed 0 bases, with 6 bases lying between them. Germline CDR1 and CDR2: MNHEY and SVGEGT. The CDR3 nucleotides read TGTGCCAGCAGTTACGGCGGGAGCACAGATACGCAGTATTTT. Encoded protein: CASSYGGSTDTQYF.

The rearrangement joins TRBV6-5 to TRBJ2-1; 10 positions agree with TRBD2. This CDR3 is built from 14 residues. Germline V lookup: CDR1 MNHEY, CDR2 SVGAGI. The ends lost 4 bases at V and 10 bases at J; junction bases unmatched: 7. CDR3 sequence reads: CASSSSGRVFEQFF. The CDR3 DNA reads TGTGCCAGCAGTTCCAGCGGGAGGGTCTTCGAGCAGTTCTTC.

V gene TRBV29-1 combines with J gene TRBJ2-7; D remains unclear. Trimming took 1 base from V and 1 from J, leaving 5 bases between them. Germline V gene sequence: CDR1 SQVTM, CDR2 ANQGSEA. This CDR3 is 12 amino acids long. The CDR3 here is CSVEAASYEQYF. The CDR3 DNA sequence: TGCAGCGTTGAAGCAGCGTCCTACGAGCAGTACTTC.

This sequence joins TRBV12-3 or TRBV12-4 and TRBJ1-1; D is unclear. Trimming took 6 bases from V and 1 from J, leaving 9 bases between them. The CDR3 extends over 13 amino acids. The CDR3 sequence is CASSITTNTEAFF. In DNA, the CDR3 is TGTGCCAGCAGCATAACAACGAACACTGAAGCTTTCTTT.

The chain uses TRBV15 and TRBJ1-5; the D gene is possibly TRBD1 (5 bases). The V end lost 4 bases, the J end lost 0 bases, and 19 bases lay between the germline ends. This CDR3 spans 18 amino acids. The V gene's germline CDR1 is LNHNV and CDR2 YYDKDF (reference sequence). The CDR3 protein is CATSIDARVQDSNQPQHF. The CDR3 DNA reads TGTGCCACCAGCATAGATGCCAGGGTACAGGATAGCAATCAGCCCCAGCATTTT.

The V call is TRBV27, the J call TRBJ1-2; TRBD1 aligns across 7 bases. The V segment lost 4 bases and the J segment 8 bases; nucleotides outside the gene matches: 7. The CDR3 runs to 13 residues. CDR1 and CDR2 from the germline V gene are MNHEY and SMNVEV (reference sequence). CDR3 sequence (DNA): TGTGCCAGCAGTTCACCGGACAGGCTAGGCTACACCTTC. Translated: CASSSPDRLGYTF.

The V call is TRBV5-4, the J call TRBJ1-1; possible D gene TRBD1, 6 bases. The CDR3 loop spans 15 amino acids. V was shortened by 3 bases and J by 3 bases, with 15 bases between the two germline ends. Germline V gives CDR1 SGHNT, CDR2 YYREEE (reference sequence). In nucleotides, the CDR3 is TGTGCCAGCAGCTCAGGGGCAGGGTCTCACACTGAAGCTTTCTTT. Its protein is CASSSGAGSHTEAFF.

This chain connects TRBV6-5 to TRBJ2-1; 11 bases are a match to TRBD2. This CDR3 has 14 amino acids. Germline CDR1 MNHEY, CDR2 SVGAGI. The V segment lost 5 bases and the J segment 9 bases; nucleotides outside the gene matches: 6. The CDR3 region is CASSPTSGSPEQFF. The CDR3 DNA reads TGTGCCAGCAGTCCAACTAGCGGGAGCCCTGAGCAGTTCTTC.